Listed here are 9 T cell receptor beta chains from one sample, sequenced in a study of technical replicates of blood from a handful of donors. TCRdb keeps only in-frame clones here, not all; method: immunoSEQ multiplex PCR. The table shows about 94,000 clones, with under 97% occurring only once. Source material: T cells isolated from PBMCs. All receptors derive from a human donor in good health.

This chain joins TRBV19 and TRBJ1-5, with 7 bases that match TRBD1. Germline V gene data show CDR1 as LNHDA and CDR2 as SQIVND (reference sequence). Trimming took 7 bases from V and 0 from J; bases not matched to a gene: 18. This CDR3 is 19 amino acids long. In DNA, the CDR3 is TGTGCCAGTACCGCACTCCTATCGACAGGGCGCTATAGCAATCAGCCCCAGCATTTT. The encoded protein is CASTALLSTGRYSNQPQHF.

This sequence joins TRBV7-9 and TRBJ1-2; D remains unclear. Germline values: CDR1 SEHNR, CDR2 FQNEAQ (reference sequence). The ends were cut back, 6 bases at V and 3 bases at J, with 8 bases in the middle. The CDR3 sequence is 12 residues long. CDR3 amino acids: CASSISDYGYTF. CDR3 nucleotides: TGTGCCAGCAGTATATCCGACTATGGCTACACCTTC.

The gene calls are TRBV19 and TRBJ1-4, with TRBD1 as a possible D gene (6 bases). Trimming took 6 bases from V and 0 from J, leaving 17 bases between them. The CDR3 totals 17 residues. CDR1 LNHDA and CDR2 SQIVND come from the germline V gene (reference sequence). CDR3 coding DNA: TGTGCCAGTAGAACCACAGGGATGGGTGCAACTAATGAAAAACTGTTTTTT. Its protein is CASRTTGMGATNEKLFF.

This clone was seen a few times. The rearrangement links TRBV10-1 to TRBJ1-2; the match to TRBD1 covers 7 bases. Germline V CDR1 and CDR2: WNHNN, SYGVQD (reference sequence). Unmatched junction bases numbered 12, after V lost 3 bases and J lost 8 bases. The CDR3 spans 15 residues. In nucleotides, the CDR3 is TGCGCCAGCAGTGAACGTGTTCAAGGGGGCTCGGGCTACACCTTC. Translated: CASSERVQGGSGYTF.

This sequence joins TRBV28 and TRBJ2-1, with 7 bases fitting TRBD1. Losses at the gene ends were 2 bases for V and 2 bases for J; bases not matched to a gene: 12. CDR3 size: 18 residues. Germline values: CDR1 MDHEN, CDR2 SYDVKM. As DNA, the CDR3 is TGTGCCAGCAGTTTACGACACATGACAGGGTGGACCTACAATGAGCAGTTCTTC. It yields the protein CASSLRHMTGWTYNEQFF.

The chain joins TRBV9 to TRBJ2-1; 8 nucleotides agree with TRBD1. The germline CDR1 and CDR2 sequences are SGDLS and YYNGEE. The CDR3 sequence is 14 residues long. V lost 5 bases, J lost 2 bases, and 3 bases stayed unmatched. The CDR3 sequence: CASSLQGAYNEQFF. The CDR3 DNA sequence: TGTGCCAGCAGTTTACAGGGGGCCTACAATGAGCAGTTCTTC.

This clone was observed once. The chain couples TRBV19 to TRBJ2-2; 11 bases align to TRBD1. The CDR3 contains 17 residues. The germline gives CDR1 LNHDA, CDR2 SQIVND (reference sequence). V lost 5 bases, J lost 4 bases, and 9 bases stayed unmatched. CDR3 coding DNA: TGTGCCAGTAGTTCAGCCCGGGACAGGGGGTCCACCGGGGAGCTGTTTTTT. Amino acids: CASSSARDRGSTGELFF.

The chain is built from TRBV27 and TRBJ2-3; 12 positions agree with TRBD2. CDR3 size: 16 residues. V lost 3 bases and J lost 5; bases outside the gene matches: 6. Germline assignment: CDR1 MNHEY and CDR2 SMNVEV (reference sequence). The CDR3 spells CASSFLAGGPVDTQYF. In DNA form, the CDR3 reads TGTGCCAGCAGTTTCCTAGCGGGGGGGCCCGTAGATACGCAGTATTTT.

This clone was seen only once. The DNA for the CDR3 is TGTGCCCAAGGGGGGGGCACTAACTATGGCTACACCTTC. Its protein product is CAQGGGTNYGYTF. V usage is TRBV30 and J usage is TRBJ1-2; D is perhaps TRBD1 (6 bases). Germline CDR1 reads GTSNPN; CDR2 reads SVGIG (reference sequence). CDR3 length equals 13 residues. The V gene lost 8 bases and the J gene lost 0 bases, with 13 bases spanning the gap. The full variable domain, rest sourced from reference TRBV30 and TRBJ1-2, is SQTIHQWPATLVQPVGSPLSLECTVEGTSNPNLYWYRQAAGRGLQLLFYSVGIGQISSEVPQNLSASRPQDRQFILSSKKLLLSDSGFYLCAQGGGTNYGYTFGSGTRLTVV.